This TCR beta chain was identified in a study of T cell changes during pregnancy in multiple sclerosis. Produced via immunoSEQ multiplex PCR; TCRdb's table is partial and in-frame only. The sample holds under 95,000 clones, 92% seen once. Per germline, CDR1 SGHTA and CDR2 FQGNSA. Trimming left V 1 base short and J 8 bases short, with 21 bases between. The CDR3 covers 17 residues. The material sequenced was peripheral blood, taken after pregnancy. This chain connects TRBV7-2 to TRBJ2-1; perhaps TRBD2 as D (7 bases). This sequence was found in a female donor with multiple sclerosis, enrolled in a pregnancy study. CDR3 sequence: CASSLVGFRGALYEQFF. DNA of the CDR3: TGTGCCAGCAGCTTAGTCGGTTTTCGGGGGGCCTTGTATGAGCAGTTCTTC. The full variable domain, completed using reference TRBV7-2 and TRBJ2-1, is GAGVSQSPSNKVTEKGKDVELRCDPISGHTALYWYRQSLGQGLEFLIYFQGNSAPDKSGLPSDRFSAERTGGSVSTLTIQRTQQEDSAVYLCASSLVGFRGALYEQFFGPGTRLTVL.